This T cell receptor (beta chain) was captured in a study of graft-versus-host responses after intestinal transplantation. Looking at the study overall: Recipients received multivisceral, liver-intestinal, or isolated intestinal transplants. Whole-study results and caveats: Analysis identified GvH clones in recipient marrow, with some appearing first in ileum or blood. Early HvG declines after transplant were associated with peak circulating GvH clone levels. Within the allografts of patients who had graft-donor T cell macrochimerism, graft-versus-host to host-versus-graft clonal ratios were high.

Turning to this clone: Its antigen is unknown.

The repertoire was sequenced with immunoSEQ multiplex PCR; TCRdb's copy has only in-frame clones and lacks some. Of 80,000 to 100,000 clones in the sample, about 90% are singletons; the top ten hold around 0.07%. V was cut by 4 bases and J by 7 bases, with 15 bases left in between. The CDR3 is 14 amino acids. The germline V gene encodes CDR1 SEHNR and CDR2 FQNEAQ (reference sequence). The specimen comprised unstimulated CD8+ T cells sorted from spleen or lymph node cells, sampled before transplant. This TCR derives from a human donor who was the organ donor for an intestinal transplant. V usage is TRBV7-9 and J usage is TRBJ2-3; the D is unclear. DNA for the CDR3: TGTGCCAGCAGCTCCCGGCCACTGGAGAATACGCAGTATTTT. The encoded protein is CASSSRPLENTQYF.